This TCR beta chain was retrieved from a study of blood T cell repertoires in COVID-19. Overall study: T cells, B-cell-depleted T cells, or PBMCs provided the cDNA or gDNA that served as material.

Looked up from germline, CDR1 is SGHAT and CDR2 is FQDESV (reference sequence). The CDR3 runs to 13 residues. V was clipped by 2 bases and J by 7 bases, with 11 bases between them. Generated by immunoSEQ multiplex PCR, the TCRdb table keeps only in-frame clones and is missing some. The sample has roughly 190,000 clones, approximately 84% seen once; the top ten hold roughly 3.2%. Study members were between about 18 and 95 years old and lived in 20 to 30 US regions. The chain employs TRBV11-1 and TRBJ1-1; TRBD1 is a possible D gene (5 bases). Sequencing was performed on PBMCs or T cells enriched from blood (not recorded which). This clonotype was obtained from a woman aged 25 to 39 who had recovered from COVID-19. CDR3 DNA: TGTGCCAGCAGCTTACTGGCGGGGGTTGAAGCTTTCTTT. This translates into CASSLLAGVEAFF.